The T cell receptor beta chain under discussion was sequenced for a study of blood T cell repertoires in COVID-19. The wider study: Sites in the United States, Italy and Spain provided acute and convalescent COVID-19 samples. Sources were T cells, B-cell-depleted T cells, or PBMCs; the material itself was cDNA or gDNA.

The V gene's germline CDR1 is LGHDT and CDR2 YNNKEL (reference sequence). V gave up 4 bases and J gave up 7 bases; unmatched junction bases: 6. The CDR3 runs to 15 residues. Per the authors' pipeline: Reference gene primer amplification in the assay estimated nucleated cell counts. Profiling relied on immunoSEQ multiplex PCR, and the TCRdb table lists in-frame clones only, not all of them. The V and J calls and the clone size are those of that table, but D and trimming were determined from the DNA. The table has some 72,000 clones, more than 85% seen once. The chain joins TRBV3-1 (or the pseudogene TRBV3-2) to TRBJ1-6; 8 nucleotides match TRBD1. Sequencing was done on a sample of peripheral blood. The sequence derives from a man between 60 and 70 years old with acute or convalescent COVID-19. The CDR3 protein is CASSLTGADNSPLHF. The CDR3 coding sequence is TGTGCCAGCAGCCTGACAGGGGCGGACAATTCACCCCTCCACTTT.